Listed below are T cell receptor beta chains from one sample, sequenced in a study of blood T cell repertoires in COVID-19. Assay: immunoSEQ multiplex PCR; the TCRdb copy retains only in-frame clones and omits some. Here the sample spans under 200,000 clones, approximately 92% being singletons. Sequences were obtained from peripheral blood. All receptors derive from a man over 45 with acute or convalescent COVID-19. CDR3s include the opening cysteine and the closing phenylalanine or tryptophan. The order of the fields is V gene, J gene, clone size, D gene, CDR3 protein, CDR3 DNA. A D gene is named only where the DNA matches it firmly. The size of a clone is reported for some rows only, either as once, few or many, or as a class for expanded clones.

v_call: TRBV4-2; j_call: TRBJ1-4; clone_size: .; d_call: TRBD1; cdr3_aa: CASSQERRGRGQEKLFF; cdr3_nt: TGTGCCAGCAGCCAAGAACGGCGGGGCAGGGGGCAGGAAAAACTGTTTTTT
v_call: TRBV5-8; j_call: TRBJ1-1; clone_size: .; d_call: .; cdr3_aa: CASSPESRAFF; cdr3_nt: TGTGCCAGCAGCCCCGAGTCGAGAGCTTTCTTT
v_call: TRBV5-4; j_call: TRBJ2-5; clone_size: .; d_call: .; cdr3_aa: CASSFRGQETQYF; cdr3_nt: TGTGCCAGCAGCTTCAGGGGCCAAGAGACCCAGTACTTC
v_call: TRBV2; j_call: TRBJ2-7; clone_size: .; d_call: TRBD2; cdr3_aa: CASRTGLASTYEQYF; cdr3_nt: TGTGCCAGCAGAACGGGACTAGCGTCGACCTACGAGCAGTACTTC
v_call: TRBV28; j_call: TRBJ1-1; clone_size: .; d_call: .; cdr3_aa: CASTLRGTEAFF; cdr3_nt: TGTGCCAGCACTCTTAGGGGCACTGAAGCTTTCTTT
v_call: TRBV19; j_call: TRBJ1-5; clone_size: few; d_call: TRBD1; cdr3_aa: CASSTGQGYHQPQHF; cdr3_nt: TGTGCCAGTAGTACTGGACAGGGCTACCATCAGCCCCAGCATTTT
v_call: TRBV30; j_call: TRBJ2-5; clone_size: .; d_call: .; cdr3_aa: CAWRRSQETQYF; cdr3_nt: TGTGCCTGGAGGAGGAGCCAAGAGACCCAGTACTTC
v_call: TRBV28; j_call: TRBJ2-1; clone_size: .; d_call: .; cdr3_aa: CASSPTLIGAEQFF; cdr3_nt: TGTGCCAGCAGTCCGACGCTCATAGGGGCTGAGCAGTTCTTC
v_call: TRBV6-6; j_call: TRBJ2-2; clone_size: once; d_call: TRBD2; cdr3_aa: CASSGLAGGRGGELFF; cdr3_nt: TGTGCCAGCAGCGGACTAGCGGGGGGGCGAGGCGGGGAGCTGTTTTTT
v_call: TRBV4-3; j_call: TRBJ1-2; clone_size: .; d_call: .; cdr3_aa: CASSQGVRATNYGYTF; cdr3_nt: TGCGCCAGCAGCCAAGGAGTCAGGGCAACTAACTATGGCTACACCTTC
v_call: TRBV14; j_call: TRBJ2-3; clone_size: .; d_call: TRBD1; cdr3_aa: CASSKWDRDTDTQYF; cdr3_nt: TGTGCCAGCAGCAAGTGGGACAGGGACACAGATACGCAGTATTTT
v_call: TRBV7-6; j_call: TRBJ2-5; clone_size: .; d_call: .; cdr3_aa: CASSRAGKRETQYF; cdr3_nt: TGTGCCAGCAGCCGGGCAGGGAAAAGAGAGACCCAGTACTTC
v_call: TRBV7-9; j_call: TRBJ2-1; clone_size: .; d_call: TRBD2; cdr3_aa: CASSPSGASYNEQFF; cdr3_nt: TGTGCCAGCAGTCCTAGCGGGGCTTCCTACAATGAGCAGTTCTTC
v_call: TRBV5-6; j_call: TRBJ1-6; clone_size: .; d_call: .; cdr3_aa: CASSLARASSYNSPLHF; cdr3_nt: TGTGCCAGCAGCTTGGCGAGGGCCAGCTCCTATAATTCACCCCTCCACTTT
v_call: TRBV2; j_call: TRBJ1-4; clone_size: .; d_call: .; cdr3_aa: CASNGPVGEKLFF; cdr3_nt: TGTGCCAGCAATGGGCCGGTTGGTGAAAAACTGTTTTTT
v_call: TRBV7-3; j_call: TRBJ1-6; clone_size: .; d_call: TRBD1; cdr3_aa: CAITFVRDRGSLSSYNSPLHF; cdr3_nt: TGTGCCATCACTTTTGTAAGGGACAGGGGGTCTCTAAGCTCCTATAATTCACCCCTCCACTTT
v_call: TRBV18; j_call: TRBJ1-4; clone_size: .; d_call: .; cdr3_aa: CASSPSDEKLFF; cdr3_nt: TGTGCCAGCTCACCATCGGATGAAAAACTGTTTTTT
v_call: TRBV7-9; j_call: TRBJ1-1; clone_size: .; d_call: TRBD1; cdr3_aa: CASGSDRAVGEAFF; cdr3_nt: TGTGCCAGCGGCTCGGACAGGGCGGTAGGTGAAGCTTTCTTT
v_call: TRBV27; j_call: TRBJ2-5; clone_size: .; d_call: TRBD1; cdr3_aa: CASQRQGPWETQYF; cdr3_nt: TGTGCCAGCCAAAGACAGGGGCCGTGGGAGACCCAGTACTTC
v_call: TRBV11-2; j_call: TRBJ1-1; clone_size: .; d_call: TRBD1; cdr3_aa: CASSFTTGANTEAFF; cdr3_nt: TGTGCCAGCAGCTTCACGACAGGGGCCAACACTGAAGCTTTCTTT
v_call: TRBV10-3; j_call: TRBJ1-4; clone_size: .; d_call: .; cdr3_aa: CAISQEAREKLFF; cdr3_nt: TGTGCCATCAGTCAGGAGGCGAGGGAAAAACTGTTTTTT
v_call: TRBV10-3; j_call: TRBJ2-7; clone_size: few; d_call: .; cdr3_aa: CAISDGSYEQYF; cdr3_nt: TGTGCCATCAGTGATGGCAGCTACGAGCAGTACTTC
v_call: TRBV6-2/TRBV6-3; j_call: TRBJ1-6; clone_size: .; d_call: .; cdr3_aa: CASSYHTQRDSPLHF; cdr3_nt: TGTGCCAGCAGTTATCACACTCAACGGGATTCACCCCTCCACTTT
v_call: TRBV3-1/TRBV3-2; j_call: TRBJ2-1; clone_size: .; d_call: TRBD2; cdr3_aa: CASSQDPAGAGGEQFF; cdr3_nt: TGTGCCAGCAGCCAAGATCCAGCGGGGGCCGGCGGTGAGCAGTTCTTC
v_call: TRBV3-1/TRBV3-2; j_call: TRBJ1-1; clone_size: .; d_call: .; cdr3_aa: CASSQAVNTEAFF; cdr3_nt: TGTGCCAGCAGCCAAGCCGTGAACACTGAAGCTTTCTTT
v_call: TRBV4-2; j_call: TRBJ2-1; clone_size: .; d_call: .; cdr3_aa: CASSQEATVYNEQFF; cdr3_nt: TGTGCCAGCAGCCAAGAAGCGACTGTCTACAATGAGCAGTTCTTC
v_call: TRBV3-1/TRBV3-2; j_call: TRBJ2-1; clone_size: .; d_call: TRBD2; cdr3_aa: CASSRHPGLGQGEQFF; cdr3_nt: TGTGCCAGCAGCCGCCACCCGGGACTAGGGCAGGGTGAGCAGTTCTTC
v_call: TRBV5-4; j_call: TRBJ2-6; clone_size: .; d_call: .; cdr3_aa: CASSTGSSGANVLTF; cdr3_nt: TGTGCCAGCAGTACAGGAAGTTCTGGGGCCAACGTCCTGACTTTC
v_call: TRBV19; j_call: TRBJ1-1; clone_size: .; d_call: TRBD1; cdr3_aa: CASRGGLTEAFF; cdr3_nt: TGTGCCAGTAGAGGGGGCTTGACTGAAGCTTTCTTT
v_call: TRBV19; j_call: TRBJ1-6; clone_size: once; d_call: .; cdr3_aa: CASSIGVSPLHF; cdr3_nt: TGTGCCAGTAGTATCGGGGTTTCACCCCTCCACTTT
v_call: TRBV27; j_call: TRBJ1-4; clone_size: .; d_call: TRBD1; cdr3_aa: CASSPTGPNEKLFF; cdr3_nt: TGTGCCAGCTCGCCGACAGGGCCTAATGAAAAACTGTTTTTT
v_call: TRBV4-3; j_call: TRBJ2-5; clone_size: .; d_call: TRBD1; cdr3_aa: CASSRQGQETQYF; cdr3_nt: TGCGCCAGCAGCCGACAGGGACAAGAGACCCAGTACTTC
v_call: TRBV7-8; j_call: TRBJ2-1; clone_size: .; d_call: .; cdr3_aa: CASSFERVQSSYNEQFF; cdr3_nt: TGTGCCAGCAGCTTCGAGAGGGTACAGAGCTCCTACAATGAGCAGTTCTTC
v_call: TRBV5-1; j_call: TRBJ2-7; clone_size: .; d_call: .; cdr3_aa: CASSLGSTGSTYEQYF; cdr3_nt: TGCGCCAGCAGCTTAGGGTCGACAGGTTCAACCTACGAGCAGTACTTC
v_call: TRBV5-8; j_call: TRBJ2-4; clone_size: .; d_call: TRBD1; cdr3_aa: CASSRTGFMDIQYF; cdr3_nt: TGTGCCAGCAGCAGGACAGGGTTTATGGACATTCAGTACTTC
v_call: TRBV4-1; j_call: TRBJ2-7; clone_size: once; d_call: TRBD2; cdr3_aa: CASSLRLAGAYEQYF; cdr3_nt: TGCGCCAGCAGCCTTCGACTAGCGGGAGCTTACGAGCAGTACTTC
v_call: TRBV10-2; j_call: TRBJ1-1; clone_size: .; d_call: .; cdr3_aa: CASTLGRGLGNTEAFF; cdr3_nt: TGCGCCAGCACCCTCGGGAGGGGACTAGGCAACACTGAAGCTTTCTTT
v_call: TRBV27; j_call: TRBJ2-7; clone_size: .; d_call: TRBD2; cdr3_aa: CASSTLGTSKPEQYF; cdr3_nt: TGTGCCAGCAGCACCCTAGGGACTAGCAAGCCCGAGCAGTACTTC
v_call: TRBV18; j_call: TRBJ2-1; clone_size: .; d_call: TRBD2; cdr3_aa: CASSPLSGSIYNEQFF; cdr3_nt: TGTGCCAGCTCACCACTAAGCGGGAGCATATACAATGAGCAGTTCTTC
v_call: TRBV10-3; j_call: TRBJ2-2; clone_size: .; d_call: .; cdr3_aa: CAISEADSTGELFF; cdr3_nt: TGTGCCATCAGTGAGGCTGACAGCACCGGGGAGCTGTTTTTT
v_call: TRBV7-9; j_call: TRBJ2-5; clone_size: .; d_call: TRBD1; cdr3_aa: CASSSGYRGDQETQYF; cdr3_nt: TGTGCCAGCAGCTCTGGTTACAGGGGCGATCAAGAGACCCAGTACTTC
v_call: TRBV11-2; j_call: TRBJ1-2; clone_size: once; d_call: TRBD1; cdr3_aa: CASRALQGPGYGYTF; cdr3_nt: TGTGCCAGCAGGGCGCTACAGGGGCCCGGCTATGGCTACACCTTC
v_call: TRBV11-3; j_call: TRBJ1-4; clone_size: .; d_call: .; cdr3_aa: CASSLGPNEKLFF; cdr3_nt: TGTGCCAGCAGCTTAGGGCCTAATGAAAAACTGTTTTTT
v_call: TRBV7-2; j_call: TRBJ1-2; clone_size: .; d_call: .; cdr3_aa: CASSLGHGDGYTF; cdr3_nt: TGTGCCAGCAGCTTAGGTCACGGGGATGGCTACACCTTC
v_call: TRBV19; j_call: TRBJ1-3; clone_size: .; d_call: .; cdr3_aa: CASSVPRSSGNTIYF; cdr3_nt: TGTGCCAGTAGTGTGCCCCGGAGCTCTGGAAACACCATATATTTT
v_call: TRBV28; j_call: TRBJ2-1; clone_size: .; d_call: .; cdr3_aa: CASSLGGHEQFF; cdr3_nt: TGTGCCAGCAGTTTAGGAGGGCATGAGCAGTTCTTC
v_call: TRBV18; j_call: TRBJ1-2; clone_size: .; d_call: TRBD1; cdr3_aa: CASSPSTGVDNYGYTF; cdr3_nt: TGTGCCAGCTCACCTTCGACAGGGGTCGATAACTATGGCTACACCTTC
v_call: TRBV2; j_call: TRBJ2-2; clone_size: .; d_call: TRBD1; cdr3_aa: CASRTGTGGVGELFF; cdr3_nt: TGTGCCAGCAGGACCGGGACAGGGGGCGTCGGGGAGCTGTTTTTT
v_call: TRBV27; j_call: TRBJ2-5; clone_size: .; d_call: .; cdr3_aa: CASSLYMTDKETQYF; cdr3_nt: TGTGCCAGCAGTTTATATATGACAGATAAAGAGACCCAGTACTTC
v_call: TRBV13; j_call: TRBJ1-1; clone_size: .; d_call: TRBD1; cdr3_aa: CASSTIGTVYRNTEAFF; cdr3_nt: TGTGCCAGCAGCACGATCGGGACAGTTTACAGGAACACTGAAGCTTTCTTT
v_call: TRBV19; j_call: TRBJ1-2; clone_size: .; d_call: TRBD1; cdr3_aa: CASVPGGRGRANYGYTF; cdr3_nt: TGTGCCAGCGTCCCTGGTGGCAGGGGGAGAGCTAACTATGGCTACACCTTC
v_call: TRBV29-1; j_call: TRBJ1-1; clone_size: .; d_call: .; cdr3_aa: CSARTVNTEAFF; cdr3_nt: TGCAGCGCTAGGACAGTGAACACTGAAGCTTTCTTT
v_call: TRBV2; j_call: TRBJ2-3; clone_size: .; d_call: TRBD2; cdr3_aa: CASNQRGYTDTQYF; cdr3_nt: TGTGCCAGCAATCAGCGGGGTTACACAGATACGCAGTATTTT
v_call: TRBV11-2; j_call: TRBJ2-4; clone_size: .; d_call: TRBD2; cdr3_aa: CASSSGLAGSGGIQYF; cdr3_nt: TGTGCCAGCAGCTCGGGACTAGCGGGTTCTGGTGGCATTCAGTACTTC
v_call: TRBV28; j_call: TRBJ1-2; clone_size: once; d_call: .; cdr3_aa: CASNEPPGGANYGYTF; cdr3_nt: TGTGCCAGCAATGAACCCCCGGGGGGCGCAAACTATGGCTACACCTTC